This entry lists 31 T cell receptor beta chains sequenced from one sample in a study of blood T cell repertoires in COVID-19. Sequenced by immunoSEQ multiplex PCR; TCRdb stores in-frame clones only, minus some. The sample includes some 160,000 clones, 75% to 80% of them seen just once. The sequenced sample consisted of peripheral blood. These receptors were taken from a woman older than 75 with acute or convalescent COVID-19.

The V call is TRBV11-2, the J call TRBJ2-1, with TRBD2 as a possible D gene (6 bases). Trimming pared 1 base from V and 6 bases from J, leaving 16 bases between. The CDR3 covers 16 residues. CDR1 and CDR2 from the germline V gene are SGHAT and FQNNGV. This chain's CDR3 is CASSLGTILAVNEQFF. CDR3 sequence (DNA): TGTGCCAGCAGCTTAGGGACTATTTTGGCGGTCAATGAGCAGTTCTTC.

V gene TRBV7-2 combines with J gene TRBJ1-2; 7 nucleotides line up with TRBD1. Trimming took 5 bases from V and 5 from J; bases not matched to a gene: 8. Germline CDR1 and CDR2: SGHTA and FQGNSA. The CDR3 covers 14 residues. CDR3 sequence: CASSPQGGQYGYTF. The CDR3 DNA is TGTGCCAGCAGCCCCCAAGGGGGACAGTATGGCTACACCTTC. Supplemented by reference TRBV7-2 and TRBJ1-2, the full variable domain reads GAGVSQSPSNKVTEKGKDVELRCDPISGHTALYWYRQSLGQGLEFLIYFQGNSAPDKSGLPSDRFSAERTGGSVSTLTIQRTQQEDSAVYLCASSPQGGQYGYTFGSGTRLTVV.

V is TRBV5-1 and J is TRBJ2-6, with a possible D match to TRBD1 (5 bases). Germline CDR1 reads SGHRS; CDR2 reads YFSETQ. Trimming left V 7 bases short and J 0 bases short, with 8 bases between. The CDR3 extends over 14 amino acids. For the CDR3, the DNA is TGCGCCAGCGTTGACAGCTCTGGGGCCAACGTCCTGACTTTC. Translation: CASVDSSGANVLTF.

In nucleotides, the CDR3 is TGTGCCAGCAGGGGACTAGCGGGAGGGGTCCAAGAGACCCAGTACTTC. It is translated as CASRGLAGGVQETQYF. The chain recombines TRBV6-6 with TRBJ2-5, with 16 bases that match TRBD2. The length of the CDR3 is 16 residues. V dropped 6 bases and J dropped 1; count of bases not matched to a gene: 2. CDR1 is MNHNY and CDR2 is SVGAGI in the germline V gene (reference sequence).

V is TRBV9 and J is TRBJ2-2, with TRBD2 matching over 8 bases. The junction had 3 bases not matched to a gene; V was cut back by 2 bases and J by 0 bases. The CDR3 loop spans 16 amino acids. The germline CDR1 and CDR2 sequences are SGDLS and YYNGEE. The CDR3: CASSVSGSPNTGELFF. The CDR3 DNA follows: TGTGCCAGCAGCGTGAGCGGGAGCCCGAACACCGGGGAGCTGTTTTTT.

J is TRBJ2-5 and V is TRBV6-1; 8 bases align to TRBD1. Per the germline V gene, CDR1 is MNHNS and CDR2 is SASEGT. The junction had 5 bases not matched to a gene; V was cut back by 3 bases and J by 5 bases. This CDR3 is 14 amino acids long. CDR3 loop: CASSEDRVAETQYF. CDR3 in DNA: TGTGCCAGCAGTGAGGACAGGGTTGCGGAGACCCAGTACTTC.

The rearrangement links TRBV6-1 to TRBJ1-1, with 7 bases lining up with TRBD1. This CDR3 comprises 15 residues. Germline assignment: CDR1 MNHNS and CDR2 SASEGT. V dropped 3 bases and J dropped 2; count of bases not matched to a gene: 6. The CDR3 bases are TGTGCCAGCAGTGACCGACAGGGCGTCAACACTGAAGCTTTCTTT. As protein: CASSDRQGVNTEAFF.

This chain links TRBV4-1 with TRBJ2-5, with 10 nucleotides matching TRBD2. The V and J ends lost 1 base and 1 base, in that order; junction bases with no gene match: 6. The CDR3 sequence is 17 residues long. Germline V gene data show CDR1 as MGHRA and CDR2 as YSYEKL. The CDR3 reads CASSQGSQRGGQETQYF. The DNA for the CDR3 is TGCGCCAGCAGCCAAGGTTCCCAGCGGGGGGGCCAAGAGACCCAGTACTTC.

This chain joins TRBV7-9 and TRBJ2-1; possible D gene TRBD1, 5 bases. The CDR3 has 14 residues. Trimming cost V 7 bases and J 4 bases, with 14 bases left between them. The germline V gene has CDR1 SEHNR and CDR2 FQNEAQ (reference sequence). The CDR3 DNA reads as TGTGCCAGCATCAAAGGGCAGGGATACAATGAGCAGTTCTTC. It translates to CASIKGQGYNEQFF.

The chain recombines TRBV20-1 with TRBJ1-6, with 10 bases fitting TRBD1. Unmatched junction bases numbered 4, after V lost 3 bases and J lost 8 bases. The germline V gene has CDR1 DFQATT and CDR2 SNEGSKA (reference sequence). This CDR3 is built from 14 residues. CDR3 sequence reads: CSASAGTGDSPLHF. The CDR3 region has the DNA TGCAGTGCTAGTGCCGGGACAGGGGATTCACCCCTCCACTTT.

The chain uses TRBV19 and TRBJ1-3, with D uncertain. The ends were cut back, 5 bases at V and 0 bases at J, with 14 bases in the middle. The germline V gene has CDR1 LNHDA and CDR2 SQIVND (reference sequence). This CDR3 has 16 amino acids. As DNA, the CDR3 is TGTGCCAGTAGTGCCCGCGCGCTTGTCTCTGGAAACACCATATATTTT. Translating it yields CASSARALVSGNTIYF. Using reference TRBV19 and TRBJ1-3 for the parts outside the CDR3, the full variable domain is DGGITQSPKYLFRKEGQNVTLSCEQNLNHDAMYWYRQDPGQGLRLIYYSQIVNDFQKGDIAEGYSVSREKKESFPLTVTSAQKNPTAFYLCASSARALVSGNTIYFGEGSWLTVV.

This chain joins TRBV27 and TRBJ1-2, with 7 bases identical to TRBD1. The V and J ends lost 6 bases and 6 bases, in that order; junction bases with no gene match: 16. Germline CDR1 is MNHEY and CDR2 is SMNVEV (reference sequence). The CDR3 loop spans 16 amino acids. The DNA for the CDR3 is TGTGCCAGCAGGACAATACAGGGGCCCCTGGGGAATGGCTACACCTTC. Its protein is CASRTIQGPLGNGYTF.

This chain connects TRBV7-3 to TRBJ2-3, with unresolved D. Trimming pared 2 bases from V and 4 bases from J, leaving 10 bases between. The CDR3 is 14 residues long. Germline V gene sequence: CDR1 SGHTA, CDR2 FQGTGA. CDR3 DNA: TGTGCCAGCAGCTTAGGCGGCCTACCAGATACGCAGTATTTT. It specifies CASSLGGLPDTQYF.

V is TRBV5-6 and J is TRBJ1-5, with TRBD1 identical over 12 bases. The germline gives CDR1 SGHDT, CDR2 YYEEEE. This CDR3 has 16 amino acids. V was clipped by 4 bases and J by 5 bases; unmatched bases: 7. The CDR3 sequence: CASSARDRGPYQPQHF. The DNA for the CDR3 is TGTGCCAGCAGCGCACGGGACAGGGGGCCCTATCAGCCCCAGCATTTT.

CDR3 in amino acids: CASSADRTYNEKLFF. The CDR3 DNA is TGTGCCAGCAGCGCGGACAGAACGTATAATGAAAAACTGTTTTTT. This chain uses TRBV7-8 with TRBJ1-4; D perhaps matches TRBD1 (6 bases). V was pared by 5 bases and J by 4 bases, with 14 bases between. Germline CDR1 SGHVS, CDR2 FQNEAQ. This CDR3 contains 15 residues.

In this sample, this clone turned up a few times. The chain employs TRBV5-1 and TRBJ1-3; 8 nucleotides line up with TRBD1. Trimming took 1 base from V and 4 from J; bases not matched to a gene: 7. CDR1 and CDR2 (germline): SGHRS, YFSETQ. This CDR3 contains 16 residues. The CDR3 here is CASSLSNTGGGNTIYF. The CDR3 coding sequence is TGCGCCAGCAGCTTGTCCAACACAGGGGGAGGAAACACCATATATTTT.

This sequence joins TRBV5-1 and TRBJ2-3; TRBD1 matches at 7 bases. The CDR3 is made up of 14 amino acids. The V and J ends lost 7 bases and 3 bases, in that order; junction bases with no gene match: 8. Germline V gene data show CDR1 as SGHRS and CDR2 as YFSETQ. Here the CDR3 reads CASSTGLGTDTQYF. The CDR3 DNA is TGCGCCAGCTCGACAGGGCTGGGTACAGATACGCAGTATTTT. Using reference TRBV5-1 and TRBJ2-3 for the parts outside the CDR3, the full variable domain is KAGVTQTPRYLIKTRGQQVTLSCSPISGHRSVSWYQQTPGQGLQFLFEYFSETQRNKGNFPGRFSGRQFSNSRSEMNVSTLELGDSALYLCASSTGLGTDTQYFGPGTRLTVL.

This chain uses TRBV28 with TRBJ1-1; D ambiguous. V lost 4 bases to trimming and J lost 1 base, with 10 bases between them. This CDR3 region has 14 residues. Germline loops: CDR1 MDHEN, CDR2 SYDVKM. The CDR3 region is CASSSLNWNTEAFF. The CDR3 DNA is TGTGCCAGCAGTTCCTTGAACTGGAACACTGAAGCTTTCTTT.

J is TRBJ2-3 and V is TRBV3-1 (or the pseudogene TRBV3-2); 7 nucleotides match TRBD2. CDR3 length: 15 residues. The germline CDR1 and CDR2 sequences are LGHDT and YNNKEL (reference sequence). V lost 2 bases and J lost 0; bases outside the gene matches: 2. The CDR3 DNA reads TGTGCCAGCAGCCAAACGGGACTAAGCACAGATACGCAGTATTTT. Residues: CASSQTGLSTDTQYF.

The J gene is TRBJ1-2, the V gene TRBV3-1 (or the pseudogene TRBV3-2); TRBD1 might be the D (6 bases). The CDR3 length is 13 residues. CDR1 is LGHDT, CDR2 YNNKEL, per germline (reference sequence). Trimming took off 4 bases at V and 12 bases at J, with 18 bases between the two ends. The CDR3 bases are TGTGCCAGCAGCCCGAAAAGGGGGGGCTGGAACACCTTC. It specifies CASSPKRGGWNTF.

The V gene is TRBV28, the J gene TRBJ1-6; TRBD1 aligns across 8 bases. The germline V gene has CDR1 MDHEN and CDR2 SYDVKM. The V and J ends lost 6 bases and 6 bases, in that order; junction bases with no gene match: 13. The CDR3 runs 17 residues. The CDR3 region has the DNA TGTGCCAGCAGCCCCCTCGAGGACAGGGCATCTAATTCACCCCTCCACTTT. Protein sequence: CASSPLEDRASNSPLHF. The variable domain in full, with the rest retrieved from reference TRBV28 and TRBJ1-6, is DVKVTQSSRYLVKRTGEKVFLECVQDMDHENMFWYRQDPGLGLRLIYFSYDVKMKEKGDIPEGYSVSREKKERFSLILESASTNQTSMYLCASSPLEDRASNSPLHFGNGTRLTVT.

Regarding this clone: Sequence at one end of the junction differs from germline and may be a read error. This rearrangement joins TRBV7-7 to TRBJ2-2; 8 bases align to TRBD1. Germline assignment: CDR1 SSHAT and CDR2 FNYEAQ (reference sequence). CDR3 length: 13 residues. This CDR3 reads CASSRTGIGELFF. In DNA form, the CDR3 reads TGTGCTAGCAGCCGGACAGGGATCGGGGAGCTGTTTTTT.

CDR3 region: CSVQGNQPQHF. The CDR3 DNA reads as TGCAGCGTTCAGGGGAATCAGCCCCAGCATTTT. The chain links TRBV29-1 to TRBJ1-5, with a tentative D call TRBD1 (6 bases). Germline loops: CDR1 SQVTM, CDR2 ANQGSEA. Deletions cut 5 bases from V and 4 bases from J, with 6 bases between. The CDR3 extends over 11 amino acids.

The rearrangement joins TRBV6-5 to TRBJ1-2; perhaps TRBD1 as D (5 bases). CDR1 and CDR2 from the germline V gene are MNHEY and SVGAGI. Trimming removed 2 bases from V and 8 bases from J, with 12 bases in between. The CDR3 consists of 13 residues. CDR3 in DNA: TGTGCCAGCAGTTACGAAGGGGCGCAGGGCTACACCTTC. Amino acid sequence: CASSYEGAQGYTF.

V usage is TRBV28 and J usage is TRBJ1-2; D gene uncertain. CDR3 length equals 13 residues. The germline V gene has CDR1 MDHEN and CDR2 SYDVKM. V lost 5 bases, J lost 13 bases, and 20 bases lay in between. CDR3 region: CASSLRDVAGRTF. The CDR3 bases are TGTGCCAGCAGTCTACGGGATGTCGCTGGTCGCACCTTC.

The V gene is TRBV19, the J gene TRBJ1-5; TRBD1 matches at 7 bases. V was pared by 3 bases and J by 0 bases, with 8 bases of the junction left unmatched. CDR1 is LNHDA and CDR2 is SQIVND in the germline V gene (reference sequence). CDR3 length equals 17 residues. The chain's CDR3 is CASSIRDSEYSNQPQHF. In nucleotides, the CDR3 is TGTGCCAGTAGTATCCGGGACAGTGAATATAGCAATCAGCCCCAGCATTTT. Full variable domain (remainder filled in from reference TRBV19 and TRBJ1-5): DGGITQSPKYLFRKEGQNVTLSCEQNLNHDAMYWYRQDPGQGLRLIYYSQIVNDFQKGDIAEGYSVSREKKESFPLTVTSAQKNPTAFYLCASSIRDSEYSNQPQHFGDGTRLSIL.

The chain combines TRBV27 with TRBJ1-2; tentative D call: TRBD1 (5 bases). CDR1 MNHEY and CDR2 SMNVEV come from the germline V gene (reference sequence). Trimming took off 2 bases at V and 5 bases at J, with 6 bases between the two ends. The CDR3 runs to 12 residues. In nucleotides, the CDR3 is TGTGCCAGCAGTTTAAAGGGGTATGGCTACACCTTC. Residues: CASSLKGYGYTF.

V and J are TRBV19 and TRBJ2-7; TRBD1 matches at 8 bases. The J segment lost 3 bases and the V segment lost 6 bases, leaving 10 bases of the junction unmatched. Germline-derived CDR1 and CDR2 are LNHDA and SQIVND (reference sequence). The CDR3 covers 15 residues. As DNA, the CDR3 is TGTGCCAGTAGCCCGACAGGGGCGGCCTACTACGAGCAGTACTTC. Its protein product is CASSPTGAAYYEQYF.

V and J are TRBV10-1 and TRBJ2-5; 9 bases map to TRBD1. The CDR3 consists of 15 residues. Looked up from germline, CDR1 is WNHNN and CDR2 is SYGVQD (reference sequence). With V trimmed by 5 bases and J by 4 bases, 8 bases remained unmatched. This CDR3 is CASSRTGGAGETQYF. The CDR3 DNA is TGCGCCAGCAGTCGAACAGGGGGCGCGGGAGAGACCCAGTACTTC.

Judged by abundance, this clone is medium-sized. The chain recombines TRBV5-4 with TRBJ1-2, with TRBD1 identical over 7 bases. The CDR3 totals 16 residues. The junction had 14 bases not matched to a gene; V was cut back by 4 bases and J by 5 bases. CDR1 is SGHNT and CDR2 is YYREEE in the germline V gene (reference sequence). Written as DNA, the CDR3 is TGTGCCAGCAGCCCCTACCAAACTTCAGGGGGATATGGCTACACCTTC. Translated, it gives CASSPYQTSGGYGYTF.

The V gene is TRBV11-1, the J gene TRBJ2-7; TRBD2 aligns across 11 bases. Germline-derived CDR1 and CDR2 are SGHAT and FQDESV (reference sequence). The CDR3 length is 15 residues. The V gene end was trimmed by 5 bases and the J gene end by 1 base; junction bases not matched to a gene: 4. The CDR3 spells CASSLSSGGSYEQYF. CDR3 DNA sequence: TGTGCCAGCAGCCTTTCTAGCGGGGGGTCCTACGAGCAGTACTTC.